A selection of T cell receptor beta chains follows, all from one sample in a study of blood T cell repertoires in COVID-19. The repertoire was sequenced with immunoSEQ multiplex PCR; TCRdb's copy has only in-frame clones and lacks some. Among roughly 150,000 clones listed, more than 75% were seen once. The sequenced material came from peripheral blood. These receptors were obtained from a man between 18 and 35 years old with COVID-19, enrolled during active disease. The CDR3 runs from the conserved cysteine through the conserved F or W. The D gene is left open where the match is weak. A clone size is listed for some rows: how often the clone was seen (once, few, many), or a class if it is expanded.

cdr3_aa: CASSLEVNPNQPQHF; cdr3_nt: TGTGCCAGCAGTTTAGAGGTGAATCCTAATCAGCCCCAGCATTTT; j_call: TRBJ1-5; d_call: -; clone_size: -; v_call: TRBV28
cdr3_aa: CASSPPALPGNTIYF; cdr3_nt: TGTGCCAGCTCACCACCGGCCTTACCTGGAAACACCATATATTTT; j_call: TRBJ1-3; d_call: -; clone_size: few; v_call: TRBV18
cdr3_aa: CASSFGTHTDTQYF; cdr3_nt: TGTGCCAGCAGCTTTGGGACTCACACAGATACGCAGTATTTT; j_call: TRBJ2-3; d_call: -; clone_size: -; v_call: TRBV7-9
cdr3_aa: CASSSAGSQETQYF; cdr3_nt: TGTGCCAGCAGTTCGGCCGGGAGTCAAGAGACCCAGTACTTC; j_call: TRBJ2-5; d_call: -; clone_size: -; v_call: TRBV27
cdr3_aa: CASSVNEGAPLHF; cdr3_nt: TGTGCCAGCAGCGTAAACGAGGGCGCACCCCTCCACTTT; j_call: TRBJ1-6; d_call: -; clone_size: -; v_call: TRBV9
cdr3_aa: CASSGGQGYEQYF; cdr3_nt: TGTGCCAGCAGCGGAGGACAGGGGTACGAGCAGTACTTC; j_call: TRBJ2-7; d_call: TRBD1; clone_size: -; v_call: TRBV9
cdr3_aa: CASSQDRDFSPLHF; cdr3_nt: TGTGCCAGCAGCCAGGACAGGGATTTTTCACCCCTCCACTTT; j_call: TRBJ1-6; d_call: TRBD1; clone_size: -; v_call: TRBV5-4
cdr3_aa: CASSPQGHGAYEQYF; cdr3_nt: TGTGCCAGCTCACCACAGGGACATGGGGCCTACGAGCAGTACTTC; j_call: TRBJ2-7; d_call: -; clone_size: -; v_call: TRBV18
cdr3_aa: CASSPEGFYRDGYTF; cdr3_nt: TGTGCCAGCAGTCCGGAGGGGTTCTATCGGGATGGCTACACCTTC; j_call: TRBJ1-2; d_call: -; clone_size: -; v_call: TRBV28
cdr3_aa: CASTFGPGNTEAFF; cdr3_nt: TGTGCCAGCACCTTCGGTCCGGGTAACACTGAAGCTTTCTTT; j_call: TRBJ1-1; d_call: -; clone_size: -; v_call: TRBV6-5
cdr3_aa: CASSMTVNYGYTF; cdr3_nt: TGTGCCAGCAGCATGACAGTTAACTATGGCTACACCTTC; j_call: TRBJ1-2; d_call: -; clone_size: -; v_call: TRBV13
cdr3_aa: CASSTSGNTEAFF; cdr3_nt: TGTGCCAGTAGTACATCAGGTAACACTGAAGCTTTCTTT; j_call: TRBJ1-1; d_call: -; clone_size: -; v_call: TRBV19
cdr3_aa: CASSPEGSYEQYF; cdr3_nt: TGTGCCAGCAGCCCAGAGGGCAGTTACGAGCAGTACTTC; j_call: TRBJ2-7; d_call: -; clone_size: -; v_call: TRBV14
cdr3_aa: CASSLVTYEQYF; cdr3_nt: TGTGCCAGCAGCTTAGTAACCTACGAGCAGTACTTC; j_call: TRBJ2-7; d_call: -; clone_size: -; v_call: TRBV7-9
cdr3_aa: CASSPTGLRIFRQGGDGYTF; cdr3_nt: TGCGCCAGCAGCCCGACTGGGTTGAGAATCTTTAGGCAGGGAGGGGATGGCTACACCTTC; j_call: TRBJ1-2; d_call: -; clone_size: once; v_call: TRBV5-1
cdr3_aa: CAWTVLRNTEAFF; cdr3_nt: TGTGCCTGGACCGTCCTCAGGAACACTGAAGCTTTCTTT; j_call: TRBJ1-1; d_call: -; clone_size: -; v_call: TRBV30
cdr3_aa: CASSSPRGSSYEQYF; cdr3_nt: TGTGCCAGCAGCTCGCCACGCGGGAGCTCCTACGAGCAGTACTTC; j_call: TRBJ2-7; d_call: TRBD2; clone_size: -; v_call: TRBV5-5
cdr3_aa: CARTNLAGILNEQFF; cdr3_nt: TGTGCCAGAACTAATCTAGCGGGGATCCTCAATGAGCAGTTCTTC; j_call: TRBJ2-1; d_call: TRBD2; clone_size: -; v_call: TRBV9
cdr3_aa: CASSRTAMNTEAFF; cdr3_nt: TGTGCCAGCAGCCGGACAGCAATGAACACTGAAGCTTTCTTT; j_call: TRBJ1-1; d_call: -; clone_size: -; v_call: TRBV5-4
cdr3_aa: CASRGGTDTGELFF; cdr3_nt: TGTGCCAGCAGAGGGGGAACGGACACCGGGGAGCTGTTTTTT; j_call: TRBJ2-2; d_call: -; clone_size: -; v_call: TRBV7-9
cdr3_aa: CASSSSTGPYEQYF; cdr3_nt: TGTGCCAGCAGCTCTTCGACAGGGCCGTACGAGCAGTACTTC; j_call: TRBJ2-7; d_call: TRBD1; clone_size: -; v_call: TRBV7-2
cdr3_aa: CSASQSNTIYF; cdr3_nt: TGCAGTGCTTCCCAGTCGAACACCATATATTTT; j_call: TRBJ1-3; d_call: -; clone_size: -; v_call: TRBV20-1
cdr3_aa: CASRGTSGFSYEQYF; cdr3_nt: TGTGCCAGCAGAGGGACTAGCGGGTTCTCCTACGAGCAGTACTTC; j_call: TRBJ2-7; d_call: TRBD2; clone_size: once; v_call: TRBV28
cdr3_aa: CASRDTHRDETQYF; cdr3_nt: TGTGCCAGCAGAGACACCCACCGTGACGAGACCCAGTACTTC; j_call: TRBJ2-5; d_call: -; clone_size: -; v_call: TRBV2
cdr3_aa: CASSLEGFPSSIQYF; cdr3_nt: TGCGCCAGCAGCTTAGAGGGATTTCCCTCAAGCATTCAGTACTTC; j_call: TRBJ2-4; d_call: -; clone_size: -; v_call: TRBV5-1
cdr3_aa: CASRKQKHF; cdr3_nt: TGTGCCAGCAGAAAACAAAAGCATTTT; j_call: TRBJ1-5; d_call: -; clone_size: -; v_call: TRBV6-4
cdr3_aa: CASSQAPVGNFHEQYF; cdr3_nt: TGCGCCAGCAGCCAAGCCCCGGTCGGTAATTTCCACGAGCAGTACTTC; j_call: TRBJ2-7; d_call: -; clone_size: -; v_call: TRBV4-1
cdr3_aa: CASSQTLAGEGKNIQYF; cdr3_nt: TGTGCCAGCTCACAAACACTAGCGGGAGAAGGCAAAAACATTCAGTACTTC; j_call: TRBJ2-4; d_call: TRBD2; clone_size: -; v_call: TRBV18
cdr3_aa: CASSSPGTGGTYEQYF; cdr3_nt: TGTGCCAGCAGCTCACCCGGGACAGGGGGAACCTACGAGCAGTACTTC; j_call: TRBJ2-7; d_call: TRBD1; clone_size: -; v_call: TRBV7-8
cdr3_aa: CASSRNPTGGNYNEQFF; cdr3_nt: TGTGCCAGCTCACGAAACCCGACAGGGGGCAACTACAATGAGCAGTTCTTC; j_call: TRBJ2-1; d_call: TRBD1; clone_size: -; v_call: TRBV18
cdr3_aa: CASSLDRTKTTAFF; cdr3_nt: TGTGCCAGCAGTCTGGACAGGACGAAGACTACGGCTTTCTTT; j_call: TRBJ1-1; d_call: TRBD1; clone_size: -; v_call: TRBV7-9
cdr3_aa: CASSPQGKGNQPQHF; cdr3_nt: TGTGCCAGCTCACCCCAGGGGAAGGGCAATCAGCCCCAGCATTTT; j_call: TRBJ1-5; d_call: -; clone_size: -; v_call: TRBV18
cdr3_aa: CATSRDLGDRDLGYEQYF; cdr3_nt: TGTGCCACCAGCAGAGATCTCGGGGACAGGGACCTCGGTTACGAGCAGTACTTC; j_call: TRBJ2-7; d_call: TRBD1; clone_size: -; v_call: TRBV15
cdr3_aa: CASSLAPAGTERGEQFF; cdr3_nt: TGTGCCAGCAGCTTAGCGCCGGCGGGAACGGAAAGGGGAGAGCAGTTCTTC; j_call: TRBJ2-1; d_call: -; clone_size: -; v_call: TRBV7-6
cdr3_aa: CASSRTGGSGNTIYF; cdr3_nt: TGTGCCAGCAGTAGGACAGGGGGCAGTGGAAACACCATATATTTT; j_call: TRBJ1-3; d_call: TRBD1; clone_size: -; v_call: TRBV27
cdr3_aa: CASSPGQVGYGYTF; cdr3_nt: TGTGCCAGCAGCCCAGGACAGGTTGGCTATGGCTACACCTTC; j_call: TRBJ1-2; d_call: TRBD1; clone_size: -; v_call: TRBV7-6
cdr3_aa: CASSFLGGTSGANVLTF; cdr3_nt: TGTGCCAGCAGCTTTCTGGGAGGGACCTCTGGGGCCAACGTCCTGACTTTC; j_call: TRBJ2-6; d_call: TRBD2; clone_size: -; v_call: TRBV5-6
cdr3_aa: CASSPSGLAGSPYEQYF; cdr3_nt: TGTGCCAGCAGCCCCTCTGGACTAGCGGGATCCCCCTACGAGCAGTACTTC; j_call: TRBJ2-7; d_call: TRBD2; clone_size: -; v_call: TRBV7-2
cdr3_aa: CATSVQSGAIYEQYF; cdr3_nt: TGTGCCACCAGTGTTCAAAGCGGGGCCATCTACGAGCAGTACTTC; j_call: TRBJ2-7; d_call: TRBD2; clone_size: -; v_call: TRBV24-1
cdr3_aa: CASGLNGPYNEQFF; cdr3_nt: TGTGCCAGCGGACTCAACGGCCCCTACAATGAGCAGTTCTTC; j_call: TRBJ2-1; d_call: -; clone_size: -; v_call: TRBV11-1
cdr3_aa: CASSQGQSHGYTF; cdr3_nt: TGTGCCAGCAGCCAAGGACAGAGCCATGGCTACACCTTC; j_call: TRBJ1-2; d_call: -; clone_size: -; v_call: TRBV5-5
cdr3_aa: CASSAMLTGSGQPQHF; cdr3_nt: TGTGCCAGCAGTGCTATGTTAACAGGATCGGGTCAGCCCCAGCATTTT; j_call: TRBJ1-5; d_call: -; clone_size: few; v_call: TRBV6-1
cdr3_aa: CASSLNYRTEAFF; cdr3_nt: TGTGCCAGCAGCTTAAATTACAGGACTGAAGCTTTCTTT; j_call: TRBJ1-1; d_call: -; clone_size: few; v_call: TRBV7-2
cdr3_aa: CAWSVRRAEETQYF; cdr3_nt: TGTGCCTGGAGTGTCCGCAGGGCGGAGGAGACCCAGTACTTC; j_call: TRBJ2-5; d_call: -; clone_size: -; v_call: TRBV30
cdr3_aa: CASSELRIRGYEQYF; cdr3_nt: TGTGCCAGCAGTGAACTGAGAATCAGGGGATACGAGCAGTACTTC; j_call: TRBJ2-7; d_call: -; clone_size: -; v_call: TRBV6-1
cdr3_aa: CASSWGRSQPQHF; cdr3_nt: TGTGCCAGCAGTTGGGGGCGCAGTCAGCCCCAGCATTTT; j_call: TRBJ1-5; d_call: -; clone_size: few; v_call: TRBV6-5
cdr3_aa: CASRRRQGAASYEQYF; cdr3_nt: TGTGCCAGCAGGAGAAGACAGGGGGCAGCCTCCTACGAGCAGTACTTC; j_call: TRBJ2-7; d_call: TRBD1; clone_size: -; v_call: TRBV27
cdr3_aa: CATSDPGRITGELFF; cdr3_nt: TGTGCCACCAGTGATCCCGGCAGGATTACCGGGGAGCTGTTTTTT; j_call: TRBJ2-2; d_call: -; clone_size: -; v_call: TRBV24-1
cdr3_aa: CASSFSRTGGNEQFF; cdr3_nt: TGTGCCAGCAGCTTCAGTAGGACAGGGGGGAATGAGCAGTTCTTC; j_call: TRBJ2-1; d_call: TRBD1; clone_size: -; v_call: TRBV7-2
cdr3_aa: CASSYGLAGGYNEQFF; cdr3_nt: TGTGCCAGCAGCTACGGACTAGCGGGAGGGTACAATGAGCAGTTCTTC; j_call: TRBJ2-1; d_call: TRBD2; clone_size: -; v_call: TRBV7-2
cdr3_aa: CASSLPGQASYEQYF; cdr3_nt: TGCGCCAGCAGCTTACCCGGACAGGCCTCCTACGAGCAGTACTTC; j_call: TRBJ2-7; d_call: TRBD1; clone_size: -; v_call: TRBV10-2
cdr3_aa: CASSSRTSGNYNEQFF; cdr3_nt: TGTGCCAGCAGCTCCAGGACTAGCGGGAACTACAATGAGCAGTTCTTC; j_call: TRBJ2-1; d_call: TRBD2; clone_size: -; v_call: TRBV7-9
cdr3_aa: CATYGDSNQPQHF; cdr3_nt: TGTGCCACCTACGGGGATAGCAATCAGCCCCAGCATTTT; j_call: TRBJ1-5; d_call: -; clone_size: -; v_call: TRBV28
cdr3_aa: CASSPRTGGGQPQHF; cdr3_nt: TGTGCCAGCTCACCCCGGACAGGGGGAGGTCAGCCCCAGCATTTT; j_call: TRBJ1-5; d_call: TRBD1; clone_size: -; v_call: TRBV18
cdr3_aa: CASSGQGRDEQFF; cdr3_nt: TGTGCCAGCAGCGGACAGGGGAGGGATGAGCAGTTCTTC; j_call: TRBJ2-1; d_call: TRBD1; clone_size: -; v_call: TRBV12-3/TRBV12-4
cdr3_aa: CASSLTGSGYTF; cdr3_nt: TGTGCCAGCAGCTTAACAGGGAGTGGCTACACCTTC; j_call: TRBJ1-2; d_call: -; clone_size: once; v_call: TRBV7-2